Listed below are T cell receptor beta chains from one sample, sequenced in a study of T cells in Graves' hyperthyroidism and ophthalmopathy. In TCRdb, the multiplex PCR reads were re-called with MiXCR into one record per CDR3 protein. There are hundreds of thousands of distinct CDR3 sequences in the sample; roughly 50% occur only once, and about 7.9% lies in the top ten. Sequenced sample: peripheral blood or thyroid tissue (not recorded which). These receptors were taken from a woman younger than 30 with Graves' hyperthyroidism. The conserved cysteine and the conserved F or W are not part of the CDR3 here. The order of the fields is J gene, V gene, CDR3 protein.

TRBJ2-5	TRBV24-1	ATSARGGLETQY
TRBJ2-5	TRBV4-3	ASSQVAGTSETQY
TRBJ2-7	TRBV10-3	AIGGERVGMEQY
NA	TRBV15	ATSTSSGRDYEQY
TRBJ2-2	TRBV20-1	SARRGSSRTGELF
TRBJ1-1	TRBV20-1	SARDGVTEAF
TRBJ2-7	TRBV2	ASSYSIAGGRDEQY
TRBJ2-7	TRBV29-1	SGKTSGSFYEQY
TRBJ1-1	TRBV10-1	ASSDSHTEAF
TRBJ2-5	TRBV2	ASSRDLAGLQETQY
TRBJ2-7	TRBV2	ASNGQFYEQY
TRBJ1-5	TRBV20-1	SARTPSSNQPQH
TRBJ2-7	TRBV20-1	SARTDVEQY
TRBJ1-5	TRBV2	ASSYAGISNQPQH
TRBJ2-5	TRBV7-2	ASSPGTIAGGGETQY
TRBJ1-1	TRBV7-8	ASISDRRTEAF
TRBJ1-4	TRBV7-6	ASSRDFPTNEKLF
TRBJ1-4	TRBV7-2	ASSHTRTATNEKLF
TRBJ1-4	TRBV2	ASSGDRGPEKLF
TRBJ2-2	TRBV5-1	ASSLLGHTGELF
TRBJ1-1	TRBV5-1	ASSRMDGNEAF
TRBJ1-5	TRBV29-1	SARQGTKPQH